This T cell receptor (beta chain) was retrieved from a study of cytomegalovirus exposure and HLA in healthy donors. The PCR contained 60 Vbeta and 13 Jbeta primers. Only in-frame clones appear in the TCRdb table, and some are missing; sequencing was by immunoSEQ multiplex PCR. The sample lists about 150,000 clones; about 85% were seen once. J lost 2 bases, V lost 6 bases, and 19 bases had no gene match. Per germline, CDR1 SQVTM and CDR2 ANQGSEA. The CDR3 has 18 amino acids. The sample comprised PBMCs. The rearrangement joins TRBV29-1 to TRBJ1-2; 9 bases match TRBD1. The TCR comes from a woman aged 18-35 years in good health and CMV-seronegative. The CDR3 DNA is TGCAGCGTGGGGGTTGATTTTGGGGGACAGGGAATCAACTATGGCTACACCTTC. This gives the protein CSVGVDFGGQGINYGYTF.